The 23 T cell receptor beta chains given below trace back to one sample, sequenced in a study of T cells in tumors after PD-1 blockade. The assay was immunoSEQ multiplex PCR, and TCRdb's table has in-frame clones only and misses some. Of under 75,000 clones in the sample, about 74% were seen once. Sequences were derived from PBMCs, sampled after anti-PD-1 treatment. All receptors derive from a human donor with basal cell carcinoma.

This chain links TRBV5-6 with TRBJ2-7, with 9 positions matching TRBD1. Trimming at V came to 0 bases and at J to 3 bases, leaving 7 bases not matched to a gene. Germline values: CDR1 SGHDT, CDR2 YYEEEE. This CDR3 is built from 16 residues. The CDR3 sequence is CASSLGGTGLVYEQYF. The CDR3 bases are TGTGCCAGCAGCTTGGGGGGGACAGGGCTCGTCTACGAGCAGTACTTC.

The CDR3 loop reads CASSQDWGVAQPQHF. As DNA, the CDR3 is TGTGCCAGCAGCCAAGATTGGGGTGTGGCTCAGCCCCAGCATTTT. This chain joins TRBV3-1 (or the pseudogene TRBV3-2) and TRBJ1-5; D remains unclear. CDR1 and CDR2 (germline): LGHDT, YNNKEL (reference sequence). Trimming removed 0 bases from V and 6 bases from J, with 12 bases in between. This CDR3 has 15 amino acids.

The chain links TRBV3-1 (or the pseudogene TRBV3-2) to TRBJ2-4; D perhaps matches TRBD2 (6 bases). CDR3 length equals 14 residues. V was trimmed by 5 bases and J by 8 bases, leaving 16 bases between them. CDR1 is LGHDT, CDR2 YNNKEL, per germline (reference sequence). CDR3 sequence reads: CASSNRGTQDIQYF. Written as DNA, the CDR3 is TGTGCCAGCAGCAACAGAGGGACTCAGGACATTCAGTACTTC.

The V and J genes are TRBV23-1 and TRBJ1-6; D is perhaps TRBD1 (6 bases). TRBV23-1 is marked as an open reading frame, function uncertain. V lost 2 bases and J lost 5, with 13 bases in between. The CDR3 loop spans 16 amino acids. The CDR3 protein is CASSQQGRVDNSPLHF. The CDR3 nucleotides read TGCGCCAGCAGTCAACAGGGGAGGGTGGATAATTCACCCCTCCACTTT.

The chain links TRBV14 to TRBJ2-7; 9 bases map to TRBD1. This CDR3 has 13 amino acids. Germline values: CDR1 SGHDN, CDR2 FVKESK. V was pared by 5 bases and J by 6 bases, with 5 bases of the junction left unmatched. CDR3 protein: CASSFPTGGEQYF. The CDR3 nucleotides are TGTGCCAGCAGCTTTCCGACAGGGGGCGAGCAGTACTTC.

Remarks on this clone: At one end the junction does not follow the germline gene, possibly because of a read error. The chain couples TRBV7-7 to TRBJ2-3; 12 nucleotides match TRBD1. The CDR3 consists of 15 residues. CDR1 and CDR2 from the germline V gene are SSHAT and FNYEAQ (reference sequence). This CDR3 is CASSTGTGGADTQYF. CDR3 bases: TGTGCTAGCAGTACCGGGACAGGGGGCGCAGATACGCAGTATTTT.

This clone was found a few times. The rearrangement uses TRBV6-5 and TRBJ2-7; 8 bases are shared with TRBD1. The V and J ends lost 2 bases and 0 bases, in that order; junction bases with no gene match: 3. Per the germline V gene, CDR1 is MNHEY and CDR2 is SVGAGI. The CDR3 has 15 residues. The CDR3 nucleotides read TGTGCCAGCAGTTACCGAGGACAGGGCTCCTACGAGCAGTACTTC. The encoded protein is CASSYRGQGSYEQYF.

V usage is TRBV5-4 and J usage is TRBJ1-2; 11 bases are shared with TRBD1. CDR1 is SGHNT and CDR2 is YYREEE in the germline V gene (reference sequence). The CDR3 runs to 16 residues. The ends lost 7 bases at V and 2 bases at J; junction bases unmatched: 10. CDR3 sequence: CASAGTGGSGNYGYTF. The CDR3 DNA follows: TGTGCCAGCGCCGGGACAGGGGGAAGCGGCAACTATGGCTACACCTTC.

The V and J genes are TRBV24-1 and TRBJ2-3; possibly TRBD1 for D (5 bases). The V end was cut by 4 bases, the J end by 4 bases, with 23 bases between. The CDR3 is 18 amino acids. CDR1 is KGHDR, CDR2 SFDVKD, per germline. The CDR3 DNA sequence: TGTGCCACCAGTGACCCAAGTACCAGGGCAGGGTTGGCAGATACGCAGTATTTT. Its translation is CATSDPSTRAGLADTQYF.

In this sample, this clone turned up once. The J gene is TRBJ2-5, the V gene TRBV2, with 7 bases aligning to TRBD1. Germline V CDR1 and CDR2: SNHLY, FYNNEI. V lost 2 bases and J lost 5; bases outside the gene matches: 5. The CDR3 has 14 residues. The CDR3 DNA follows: TGTGCCAGCAGTGAAAGGGGGCGCCTGGAGACCCAGTACTTC. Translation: CASSERGRLETQYF. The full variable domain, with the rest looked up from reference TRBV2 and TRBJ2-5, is EPEVTQTPSHQVTQMGQEVILRCVPISNHLYFYWYRQILGQKVEFLVSFYNNEISEKSEIFDDQFSVERPDGSNFTLKIRSTKLEDSAMYFCASSERGRLETQYFGPGTRLLVL.

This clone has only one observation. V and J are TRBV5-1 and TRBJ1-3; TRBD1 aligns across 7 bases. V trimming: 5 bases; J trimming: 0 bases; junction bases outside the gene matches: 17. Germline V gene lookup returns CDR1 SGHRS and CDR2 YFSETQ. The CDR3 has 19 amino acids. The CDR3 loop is CASSRTGQSHLASGNTIYF. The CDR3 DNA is TGCGCCAGCAGTCGAACGGGACAGAGCCATTTAGCCTCTGGAAACACCATATATTTT.

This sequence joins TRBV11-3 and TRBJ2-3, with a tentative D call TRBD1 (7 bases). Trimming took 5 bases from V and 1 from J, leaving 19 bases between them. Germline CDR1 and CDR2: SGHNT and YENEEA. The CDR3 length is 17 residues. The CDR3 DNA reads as TGTGCCAGCAGCCCAGGGGGGTCCTTAGGAGGCACAGATACGCAGTATTTT. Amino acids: CASSPGGSLGGTDTQYF. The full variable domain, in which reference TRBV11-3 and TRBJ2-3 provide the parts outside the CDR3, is EAGVVQSPRYKIIEKKQPVAFWCNPISGHNTLYWYLQNLGQGPELLIRYENEEAVDDSQLPKDRFSAERLKGVDSTLKIQPAELGDSAVYLCASSPGGSLGGTDTQYFGPGTRLTVL.

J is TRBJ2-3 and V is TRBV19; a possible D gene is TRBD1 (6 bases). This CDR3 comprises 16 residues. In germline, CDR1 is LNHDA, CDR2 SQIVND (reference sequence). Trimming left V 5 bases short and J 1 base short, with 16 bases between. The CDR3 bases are TGTGCCAGTAGTCCAGGGGCCCGCACGGGCACAGATACGCAGTATTTT. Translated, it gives CASSPGARTGTDTQYF.

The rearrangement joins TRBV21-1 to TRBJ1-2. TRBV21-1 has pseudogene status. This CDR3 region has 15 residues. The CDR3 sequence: CASSPPALKHYGYTF. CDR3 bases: TGTGCCAGCAGCCCACCGGCACTCAAGCACTATGGCTACACCTTC.

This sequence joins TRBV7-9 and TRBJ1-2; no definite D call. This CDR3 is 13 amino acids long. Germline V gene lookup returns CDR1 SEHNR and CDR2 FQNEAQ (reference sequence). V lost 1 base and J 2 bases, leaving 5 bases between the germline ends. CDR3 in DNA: TGTGCCAGCAGCTTAGGGCAGAACTATGGCTACACCTTC. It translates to CASSLGQNYGYTF. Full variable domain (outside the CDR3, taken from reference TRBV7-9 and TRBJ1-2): DTGVSQNPRHKITKRGQNVTFRCDPISEHNRLYWYRQTLGQGPEFLTYFQNEAQLEKSRLLSDRFSAERPKGSFSTLEIQRTEQGDSAMYLCASSLGQNYGYTFGSGTRLTVV.

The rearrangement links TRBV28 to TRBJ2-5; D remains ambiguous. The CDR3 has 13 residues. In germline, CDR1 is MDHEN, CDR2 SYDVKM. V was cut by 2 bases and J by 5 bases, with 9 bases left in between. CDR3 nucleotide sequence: TGTGCCAGCAGTTTAGTAGGGAAGGAGACCCAGTACTTC. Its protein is CASSLVGKETQYF. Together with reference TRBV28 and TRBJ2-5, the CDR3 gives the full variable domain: DVKVTQSSRYLVKRTGEKVFLECVQDMDHENMFWYRQDPGLGLRLIYFSYDVKMKEKGDIPEGYSVSREKKERFSLILESASTNQTSMYLCASSLVGKETQYFGPGTRLLVL.

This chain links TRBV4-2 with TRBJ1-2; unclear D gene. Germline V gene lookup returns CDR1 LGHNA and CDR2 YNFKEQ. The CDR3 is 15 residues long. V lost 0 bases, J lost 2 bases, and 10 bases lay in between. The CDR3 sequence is CASSQDPGNNYGYTF. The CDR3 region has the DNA TGTGCCAGCAGCCAAGATCCCGGGAACAACTATGGCTACACCTTC.

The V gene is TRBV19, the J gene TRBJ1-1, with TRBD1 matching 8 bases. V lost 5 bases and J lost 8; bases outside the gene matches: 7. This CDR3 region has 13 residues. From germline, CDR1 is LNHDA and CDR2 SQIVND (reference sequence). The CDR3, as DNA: TGTGCCAGTAGTCCGGGGACAGGTGCCGAAGCTTTCTTT. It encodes CASSPGTGAEAFF.

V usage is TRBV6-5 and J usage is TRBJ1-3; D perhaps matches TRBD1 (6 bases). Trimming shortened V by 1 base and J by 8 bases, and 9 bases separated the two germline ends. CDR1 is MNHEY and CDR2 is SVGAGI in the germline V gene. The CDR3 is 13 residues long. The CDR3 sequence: CASSYYRDHTIYF. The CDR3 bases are TGTGCCAGCAGTTACTACAGGGATCACACCATATATTTT.

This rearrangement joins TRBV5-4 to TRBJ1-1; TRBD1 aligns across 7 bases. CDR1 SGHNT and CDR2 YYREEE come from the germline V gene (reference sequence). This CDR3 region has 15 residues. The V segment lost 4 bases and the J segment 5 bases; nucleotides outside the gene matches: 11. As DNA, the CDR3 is TGTGCCAGCAGCCTCCGGACAGGTGAAGATACTGAAGCTTTCTTT. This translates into CASSLRTGEDTEAFF.

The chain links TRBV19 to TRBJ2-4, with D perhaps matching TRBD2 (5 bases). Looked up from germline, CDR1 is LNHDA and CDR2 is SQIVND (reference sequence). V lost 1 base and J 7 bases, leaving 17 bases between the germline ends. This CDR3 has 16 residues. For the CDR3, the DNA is TGTGCCAGTAGTATAGTACTTGTGGGCTCGGGGAACATTCAGTACTTC. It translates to CASSIVLVGSGNIQYF.

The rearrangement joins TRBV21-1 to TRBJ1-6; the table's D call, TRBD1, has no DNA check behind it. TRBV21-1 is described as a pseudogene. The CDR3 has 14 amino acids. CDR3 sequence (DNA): TGTGCCAGCAGCGAGGGACAGGGGGGTTCACCCCTCCACTTT. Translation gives CASSEGQGGSPLHF.

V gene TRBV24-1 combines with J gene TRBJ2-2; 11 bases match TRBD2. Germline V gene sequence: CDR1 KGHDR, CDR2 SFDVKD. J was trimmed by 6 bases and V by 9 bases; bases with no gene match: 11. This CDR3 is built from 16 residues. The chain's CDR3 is CATGTDISGGAGELFF. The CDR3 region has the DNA TGTGCCACCGGCACCGACATTAGCGGGGGGGCCGGGGAGCTGTTTTTT.